The 10 T cell receptor beta chains below were found in one sample sequenced in a study of blood T cell repertoires in COVID-19 (dated by TCRdb to 2020 to 2022). Libraries were built with the immunoSEQ multiplex PCR assay. TCRdb stores this immuneACCESS table with in-frame sequences only. Part of the clones is absent; in the studies checked, under half of the shortfall reflects unresolved V genes, and no reason is known for the rest. The sample data list about 480,000 clones, and around nine tenths of these were observed just once. The ten biggest clones cover over 4% of the sample. Sequencing was carried out using peripheral blood. These receptors all stem from a woman aged 25 to 39 with acute or convalescent COVID-19.

This clone was seen just once. CDR3 in DNA: TGCGCCAGCAGCCCAGGGGGTCCAGAGACCCAGTACTTC. This gives the protein CASSPGGPETQYF. The J gene is TRBJ2-5, the V gene TRBV5-1; the match to TRBD1 covers 7 bases. CDR1 SGHRS and CDR2 YFSETQ come from the germline V gene. The CDR3 runs to 13 residues. Trimming took 4 bases from V and 4 from J; bases not matched to a gene: 4.

This clone was detected only a few times. Here the CDR3 reads CASSPGGSQPYEQYF. The CDR3 nucleotides read TGTGCCAGCAGCCCTGGCGGCAGCCAACCCTACGAGCAGTACTTC. The chain joins TRBV7-9 to TRBJ2-7; D unresolved. The CDR3 consists of 15 residues. Per germline, CDR1 SEHNR and CDR2 FQNEAQ (reference sequence). V was cut by 5 bases and J by 2 bases, with 16 bases left in between.

This clone was recorded only once. This chain joins TRBV9 and TRBJ1-2, with D unresolved. CDR1 and CDR2 (germline): SGDLS, YYNGEE. This CDR3 contains 14 residues. V shed 0 bases and J shed 3 bases, with 9 bases lying between them. The chain's CDR3 is CASSVDGDHYGYTF. CDR3 nucleotides: TGTGCCAGCAGCGTAGACGGGGATCACTATGGCTACACCTTC.

The V gene is TRBV6-4, the J gene TRBJ2-5; tentative D call: TRBD1 (5 bases). From germline, CDR1 is MRHNA and CDR2 SNTAGT. V was cut by 3 bases and J by 3 bases, with 17 bases left in between. This CDR3 has 16 amino acids. CDR3 region: CASSDPIGDYKETQYF. The CDR3 coding sequence is TGTGCCAGCAGTGATCCGATAGGGGATTACAAAGAGACCCAGTACTTC.

The chain combines TRBV7-6 with TRBJ1-3; 8 positions agree with TRBD1. V lost 4 bases, J lost 0 bases, and 5 bases stayed unmatched. The CDR3 covers 16 residues. CDR1 is SGHVS and CDR2 is FNYEAQ in the germline V gene. Written as DNA, the CDR3 is TGTGCCAGCAGCTCAGGACAGGGCAGCTCTGGAAACACCATATATTTT. It specifies CASSSGQGSSGNTIYF.

V and J are TRBV28 and TRBJ2-7; D is perhaps TRBD2 (7 bases). This CDR3 region has 14 residues. Trimming took off 2 bases at V and 4 bases at J, with 12 bases between the two ends. The germline V gene encodes CDR1 MDHEN and CDR2 SYDVKM. CDR3 nucleotides: TGTGCCAGCAGTTTAGGCGGGGGCACTTACGAGCAGTACTTC. Amino acids: CASSLGGGTYEQYF.

The chain is built from TRBV4-2 and TRBJ2-1; D possibly corresponds to TRBD2 (5 bases). The germline CDR1 and CDR2 sequences are LGHNA and YNFKEQ. The CDR3 runs 17 residues. With 3 bases removed from V and 0 bases from J, the gap between germline ends came to 15 bases. This CDR3 is CASSHSAGKHSYNEQFF. CDR3 bases: TGTGCCAGCAGCCACAGCGCGGGTAAGCACTCCTACAATGAGCAGTTCTTC.

This sequence joins TRBV12-3 or TRBV12-4 and TRBJ1-5; D gene uncertain. V was clipped by 8 bases and J by 1 base, with 6 bases between them. This CDR3 region has 12 residues. CDR3 DNA: TGTGCCAGCGGAGTGAGCAATCAGCCCCAGCATTTT. Translating it yields CASGVSNQPQHF.

The rearrangement uses TRBV5-1 and TRBJ2-5; 9 bases line up with TRBD1. This CDR3 region has 15 residues. Germline CDR1 and CDR2: SGHRS and YFSETQ. V shed 6 bases and J 1 base; nucleotides not matched to a gene: 7. The CDR3 loop reads CASTPGTGIQETQYF. CDR3 DNA: TGCGCCAGCACCCCCGGGACAGGGATCCAAGAGACCCAGTACTTC. Variable domain in full (rest from reference TRBV5-1 and TRBJ2-5): KAGVTQTPRYLIKTRGQQVTLSCSPISGHRSVSWYQQTPGQGLQFLFEYFSETQRNKGNFPGRFSGRQFSNSRSEMNVSTLELGDSALYLCASTPGTGIQETQYFGPGTRLLVL.

The chain couples TRBV10-2 to TRBJ1-5; D is possibly TRBD1 (5 bases). CDR1 and CDR2 from the germline V gene are WSHSY and SAAADI. V was shortened by 6 bases and J by 7 bases, with 19 bases between the two germline ends. CDR3 length equals 15 residues. DNA for the CDR3: TGCGCCAGCAGCCCCGAGAGGCAGGGTCGGCAGCCCCAGCATTTT. Amino acid sequence: CASSPERQGRQPQHF.